This TCR beta chain was recovered during a study of CD4+ T cells in melanoma. Data came from immunoSEQ multiplex PCR; TCRdb stores just in-frame clones and leaves some out. The profile shows 9,500 to 11,000 clones, around 84% of them singletons. Germline assignment: CDR1 SGHAT and CDR2 FQNNGV. There are 15 residues in the CDR3. The V segment lost 4 bases and the J segment 5 bases; nucleotides outside the gene matches: 6. This clone was counted once. No antigen is known for it. General study points: Neoantigen-specific CD4+ T cells in melanoma reportedly had diverse differentiation states. CD8+ T cell, macrophage and B cell function reportedly correlated with neoantigen-specific CD4+ T cells.

This receptor was taken from a human donor with melanoma. Material: cells from a culture (not recorded whether cultured in vitro). This chain connects TRBV11-2 to TRBJ1-4; 8 bases line up with TRBD1. The CDR3 is CASSSTGGENEKLFF. DNA of the CDR3: TGTGCCAGCAGCTCTACAGGGGGGGAAAATGAAAAACTGTTTTTT.